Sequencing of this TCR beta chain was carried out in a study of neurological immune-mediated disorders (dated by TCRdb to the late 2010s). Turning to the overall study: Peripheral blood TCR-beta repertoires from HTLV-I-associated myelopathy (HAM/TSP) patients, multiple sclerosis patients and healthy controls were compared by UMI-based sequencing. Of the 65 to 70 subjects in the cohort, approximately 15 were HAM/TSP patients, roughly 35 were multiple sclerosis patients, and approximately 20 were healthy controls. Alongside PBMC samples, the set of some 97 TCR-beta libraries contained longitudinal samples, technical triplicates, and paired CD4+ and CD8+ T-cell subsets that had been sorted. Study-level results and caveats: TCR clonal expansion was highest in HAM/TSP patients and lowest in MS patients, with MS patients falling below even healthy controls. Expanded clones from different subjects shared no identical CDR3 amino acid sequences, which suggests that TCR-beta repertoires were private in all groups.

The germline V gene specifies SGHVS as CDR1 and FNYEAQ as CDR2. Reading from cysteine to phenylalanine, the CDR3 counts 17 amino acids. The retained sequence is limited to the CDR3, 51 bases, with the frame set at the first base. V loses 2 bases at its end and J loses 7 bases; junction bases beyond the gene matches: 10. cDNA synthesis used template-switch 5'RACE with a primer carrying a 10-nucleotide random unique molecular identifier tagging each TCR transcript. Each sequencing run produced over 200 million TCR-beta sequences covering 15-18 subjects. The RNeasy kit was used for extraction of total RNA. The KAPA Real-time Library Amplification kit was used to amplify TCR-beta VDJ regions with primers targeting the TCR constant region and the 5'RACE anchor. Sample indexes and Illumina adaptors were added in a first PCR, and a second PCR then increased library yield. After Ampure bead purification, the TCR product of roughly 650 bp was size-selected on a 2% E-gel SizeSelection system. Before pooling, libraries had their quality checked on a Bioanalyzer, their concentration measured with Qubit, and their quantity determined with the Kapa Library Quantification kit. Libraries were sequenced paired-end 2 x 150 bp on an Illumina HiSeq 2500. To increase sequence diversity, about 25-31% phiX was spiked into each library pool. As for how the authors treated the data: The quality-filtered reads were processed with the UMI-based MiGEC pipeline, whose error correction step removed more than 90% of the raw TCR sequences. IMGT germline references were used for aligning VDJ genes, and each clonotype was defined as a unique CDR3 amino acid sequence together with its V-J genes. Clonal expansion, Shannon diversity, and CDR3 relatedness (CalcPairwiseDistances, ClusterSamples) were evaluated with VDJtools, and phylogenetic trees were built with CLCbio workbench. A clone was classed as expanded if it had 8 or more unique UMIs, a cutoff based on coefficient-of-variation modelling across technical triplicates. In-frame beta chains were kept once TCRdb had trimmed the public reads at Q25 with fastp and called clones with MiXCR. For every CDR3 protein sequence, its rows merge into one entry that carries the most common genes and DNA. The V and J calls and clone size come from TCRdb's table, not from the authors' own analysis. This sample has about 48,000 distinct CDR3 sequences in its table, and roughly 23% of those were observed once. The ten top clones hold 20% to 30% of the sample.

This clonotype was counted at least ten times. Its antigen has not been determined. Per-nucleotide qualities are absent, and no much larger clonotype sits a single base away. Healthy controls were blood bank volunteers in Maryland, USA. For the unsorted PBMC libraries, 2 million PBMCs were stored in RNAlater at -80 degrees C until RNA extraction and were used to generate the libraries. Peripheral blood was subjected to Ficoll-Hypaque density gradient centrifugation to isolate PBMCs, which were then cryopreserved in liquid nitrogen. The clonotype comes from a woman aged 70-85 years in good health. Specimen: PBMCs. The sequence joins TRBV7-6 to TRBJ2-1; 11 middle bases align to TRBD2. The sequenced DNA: TGTGCCAGCAGCTTAAGGACTAGCGGGCTCGGGGGGAATGAGCAGTTCTTC. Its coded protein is CASSLRTSGLGGNEQFF.